Below are 8 T cell receptor beta chains sequenced from a single sample in a study of blood T cell repertoires in COVID-19. Repertoires were generated with immunoSEQ multiplex PCR, while TCRdb's copy carries only in-frame clones and drops some. Among 500,000 or so clones, about 90% were seen once, and the ten largest hold 0.7%. The sample taken for sequencing was PBMCs or T cells enriched from blood (not recorded which). The source of these receptors is a woman between 18 and 29 years old who had recovered from COVID-19.

This clone showed up just a few times. Compared with germline, one end of the junction differs, possibly owing to a read error. The chain is built from TRBV19 and TRBJ1-2, with unresolved D. The CDR3 runs to 11 residues. Germline loops: CDR1 LNHDA, CDR2 SQIVND (reference sequence). CDR3 sequence: CASSIAGGYTF. The CDR3 nucleotides are TGTGCCAGTAGCATAGCGGGGGGCTACACCTTC.

The V and J genes are TRBV7-7 and TRBJ2-3; tentative D call: TRBD1 (6 bases). The ends were cut back, 2 bases at V and 4 bases at J, with 25 bases in the middle. The CDR3 runs to 19 residues. The germline V gene encodes CDR1 SSHAT and CDR2 FNYEAQ (reference sequence). The CDR3: CASSLSLTTGTNHPDTQYF. CDR3 bases: TGTGCCAGCAGCTTATCCCTTACAACCGGGACAAATCACCCAGATACGCAGTATTTT.

With respect to this clone: Other DNA variants within this sample encode the same CDR3. V and J are TRBV5-1 and TRBJ1-1, with D possibly matching TRBD1 (6 bases). Trimming removed 1 base from V and 0 bases from J, with 10 bases in between. Germline V gene lookup returns CDR1 SGHRS and CDR2 YFSETQ. CDR3 length: 15 residues. The CDR3 sequence: CASSLIQGLNTEAFF. The DNA for the CDR3 is TGCGCCAGCAGCTTGATACAGGGCCTGAACACTGAAGCTTTCTTT.

The rearrangement uses TRBV6-5 and TRBJ2-1, with D possibly TRBD2 on 7 matching bases. The CDR3 has 15 amino acids. Trimming removed 6 bases from V and 9 bases from J, with 21 bases in between. Germline V gives CDR1 MNHEY, CDR2 SVGAGI. DNA of the CDR3: TGTGCCAGCAGCCAACTTCTAGGGGGGGTTGGTGAGCAGTTCTTC. It yields the protein CASSQLLGGVGEQFF.

CDR3 loop: CASSLGGGEVDTQYF. CDR3 bases: TGTGCCAGCAGCTTAGGCGGGGGAGAAGTAGATACGCAGTATTTT. V and J are TRBV7-2 and TRBJ2-3, with 7 bases lining up with TRBD2. V dropped 1 base and J dropped 5; count of bases not matched to a gene: 6. Germline V gene lookup returns CDR1 SGHTA and CDR2 FQGNSA. The CDR3 length is 15 residues.

With regard to this clone: Other DNA sequences of this sample code for an identical CDR3. The chain links TRBV3-1 (or the pseudogene TRBV3-2) to TRBJ2-7; D perhaps matches TRBD2 (5 bases). V lost 0 bases and J 4 bases, leaving 7 bases between the germline ends. Germline V CDR1 and CDR2: LGHDT, YNNKEL (reference sequence). There are 13 residues in the CDR3. CDR3 sequence reads: CASSQDRTYEQYF. The CDR3 coding sequence is TGTGCCAGCAGCCAAGATCGGACTTACGAGCAGTACTTC.

The genes are TRBV28 and TRBJ1-6; no firm D call. The CDR3 has 16 amino acids. The germline V gene encodes CDR1 MDHEN and CDR2 SYDVKM. V dropped 6 bases and J dropped 0 bases, with 12 bases sitting between them. The CDR3 loop is CASSRFISSYNSPLHF. CDR3 DNA sequence: TGTGCCAGCAGCCGGTTCATTAGCTCCTATAATTCACCCCTCCACTTT. The full variable domain, completed using reference TRBV28 and TRBJ1-6, is DVKVTQSSRYLVKRTGEKVFLECVQDMDHENMFWYRQDPGLGLRLIYFSYDVKMKEKGDIPEGYSVSREKKERFSLILESASTNQTSMYLCASSRFISSYNSPLHFGNGTRLTVT.

V usage is TRBV12-3 or TRBV12-4 and J usage is TRBJ1-1, with TRBD1 as a possible D gene (6 bases). The CDR3 length is 13 residues. The V gene lost 2 bases and the J gene lost 4 bases, with 8 bases spanning the gap. The CDR3 protein is CASSLQGSTEAFF. DNA for the CDR3: TGTGCCAGCAGTTTACAGGGGTCCACTGAAGCTTTCTTT.